One sample yielded the 9 T cell receptor beta chains listed below, sequenced in a study of cytomegalovirus exposure and HLA in healthy donors. Primers included in the PCR were 60 Vbeta and 13 Jbeta primers. The repertoire was sequenced with immunoSEQ multiplex PCR; TCRdb's copy has only in-frame clones and lacks some. The repertoire holds about 170,000 clones, approximately 81% seen once, with 2.3% in the top ten. What was sequenced was PBMCs. The receptors shown here come from a woman aged 50 to 60 in good health and CMV-seronegative.

The chain uses TRBV4-1 and TRBJ2-5, with a tentative D call TRBD1 (6 bases). TRBJ2-7 matches the DNA end more closely, so the J call is doubtful. This CDR3 is 14 amino acids long. Looked up from germline, CDR1 is MGHRA and CDR2 is YSYEKL. CDR3: CASSQEGARYEQYF. For the CDR3, the DNA is TGCGCCAGCAGCCAAGAGGGGGCGAGGTACGAGCAGTACTTC.

This sequence joins TRBV29-1 and TRBJ2-2; D perhaps matches TRBD2 (6 bases). The CDR3 contains 14 residues. V lost 2 bases and J 1 base, leaving 8 bases between the germline ends. Germline lookup yields CDR1 SQVTM and CDR2 ANQGSEA. The CDR3 region is CSVEMRGNTGELFF. In DNA, the CDR3 is TGCAGCGTTGAAATGCGGGGGAACACCGGGGAGCTGTTTTTT.

This rearrangement joins TRBV29-1 to TRBJ1-4, with D hard to call. The ends were cut back, 8 bases at V and 4 bases at J, with 8 bases in the middle. CDR3 length equals 11 residues. The V gene's germline CDR1 is SQVTM and CDR2 ANQGSEA. Here the CDR3 DNA reads TGCAGCCACCGCGTTAATGAAAAACTGTTTTTT. Protein product: CSHRVNEKLFF.

CDR3 amino acids: CASSQDRGKYIGELFF. The CDR3 DNA follows: TGCGCCAGCAGCCAAGACAGGGGGAAATACATCGGGGAGCTGTTTTTT. The genes are TRBV4-3 and TRBJ2-2, with 7 bases aligning to TRBD1. V shed 0 bases and J 7 bases; nucleotides not matched to a gene: 8. The CDR3 has 16 residues. Germline V gene data show CDR1 as LGHNA and CDR2 as YSLEER.

V and J are TRBV28 and TRBJ1-2; D is possibly TRBD1 (6 bases). Germline loops: CDR1 MDHEN, CDR2 SYDVKM. The CDR3 spans 14 residues. V lost 6 bases and J 8 bases, leaving 19 bases between the germline ends. Here the CDR3 DNA reads TGTGCCAGCAGGACCCTACAGGGTAGCGAGGGCTACACCTTC. As protein: CASRTLQGSEGYTF.

The chain has TRBV29-1 and TRBJ2-5; 7 bases line up with TRBD1. The CDR3 consists of 11 residues. The germline V gene encodes CDR1 SQVTM and CDR2 ANQGSEA. V lost 7 bases to trimming and J lost 2 bases; unmatched junction nucleotides: 1. The CDR3 spells CSGGQQETQYF. The CDR3 nucleotides are TGCAGCGGGGGACAGCAAGAGACCCAGTACTTC.

This chain joins TRBV10-3 and TRBJ1-2, with a possible D match to TRBD1 (6 bases). V was cut by 4 bases and J by 0 bases, with 9 bases left in between. This CDR3 contains 14 residues. Germline V CDR1 and CDR2: ENHRY, SYGVKD. CDR3 amino acids: CAISVQGSNYGYTF. The CDR3 nucleotides are TGTGCCATCAGTGTACAGGGTTCTAACTATGGCTACACCTTC.

The V gene is TRBV18, the J gene TRBJ2-5, with 14 bases identical to TRBD2. The V gene end was trimmed by 3 bases and the J gene end by 4 bases; junction bases not matched to a gene: 13. Germline CDR1 KGHSH, CDR2 LQKENI. The CDR3 contains 19 residues. The CDR3 is CASSPDPGLAGDWGETQYF. CDR3 nucleotides: TGTGCCAGCTCACCTGACCCGGGACTAGCGGGGGACTGGGGAGAGACCCAGTACTTC.

V is TRBV6-5 and J is TRBJ2-2; D remains ambiguous. Between the trimmed V and J ends, which lost 2 bases and 8 bases, there was a span of 12 bases. Per germline, CDR1 MNHEY and CDR2 SVGAGI. The CDR3 extends over 14 amino acids. The CDR3 bases are TGTGCCAGCAGTTACGGGCACTCAGCAGGGGAGCTGTTTTTT. As protein: CASSYGHSAGELFF.